This T cell receptor beta chain was sequenced for a study of blood T cell repertoires in COVID-19. Study processing details: Nucleated cell number was recorded as an estimate derived from reference gene primer amplification. Using immunoSEQ multiplex PCR, the repertoire was profiled, and TCRdb retains in-frame clones only, with some absent. V, J and clone size are taken as reported in that table, and D and trimming were inferred from the DNA itself. The sample contains roughly 220,000 clones, about 80% of which appear only once. The CDR3 sequence is 13 residues long. Trimming left V 2 bases short and J 8 bases short, with 10 bases between. Germline lookup yields CDR1 MNHEY and CDR2 SVGEGT.

V usage is TRBV6-2 or TRBV6-3 and J usage is TRBJ2-1; D ambiguous. Sequencing was carried out using peripheral blood. The sequence came from a woman in her twenties or thirties who had recovered from COVID-19. CDR3 DNA: TGTGCCAGCAGTTACATGTTCGTCGATGAGCAGTTCTTC. Translating it yields CASSYMFVDEQFF.